A selection of T cell receptor beta chains follows, all from one sample in a study of OX40 agonist ivuxolimab in advanced cancers. TCRdb's copy holds only in-frame clones and misses some; the assay was immunoSEQ multiplex PCR. Among 50,000 to 75,000 clones, around 86% were seen once, and the ten largest hold under 0.5%. Sequences were derived from CD4+ or CD8+ T cells sorted from blood, sampled in a trial of the OX40 agonist ivuxolimab. The source is an adult with an advanced solid tumor such as melanoma, head and neck, liver or kidney cancer. Both conserved end residues are part of each CDR3.

cdr3_length: 13
v_call: TRBV19
cdr3_aa: CASRGRGNTEAFF

cdr3_length: 14
v_call: TRBV18
cdr3_aa: CASSPSYREGEQYF

cdr3_length: 12
v_call: TRBV6-5
cdr3_aa: CASSYLGQPQHF

cdr3_length: 17
v_call: TRBV7-8
cdr3_aa: CASSPATRFGVTDTQYF

cdr3_length: 14
v_call: TRBV6-4
cdr3_aa: CASSQGFSADTQYF

cdr3_length: 15
v_call: TRBV6-4
cdr3_aa: CASKLRDRPNEKLFF

cdr3_length: 14
v_call: TRBV2
cdr3_aa: CASRSGQNYYGYTF

cdr3_length: 13
v_call: TRBV13
cdr3_aa: CASSLLGLYEQYF

cdr3_length: 16
v_call: TRBV6-5
cdr3_aa: CASSYEFRGRHQPQHF

cdr3_length: 13
v_call: TRBV6-5
cdr3_aa: CASSWALNQPQHF